Listed below are T cell receptor beta chains from one sample, sequenced in a study of T cells after yellow fever vaccination. TCRdb redid the calling of the 5' RACE reads with MiXCR, one entry per CDR3 protein. The table shows roughly 310,000 distinct CDR3 sequences, with over 8% occurring only once. Source: PBMCs, taken on the day of the first yellow fever vaccination. These TCRs come from a man aged 18 to 29 who received the YFV17D yellow fever vaccine. Each CDR3 is given with its conserved first and last residue. The D gene is left open where the match is weak. Clone size is shown for a subset of rows, as once, few, many or a class of expanded clone.

clone_size: few; j_call: TRBJ2-1; v_call: TRBV27; d_call: -; cdr3_aa: CASSFLGNEQFF; cdr3_nt: TGTGCCAGCAGTTTTTTGGGCAATGAGCAGTTCTTC
clone_size: few; j_call: TRBJ2-6; v_call: TRBV5-4; d_call: TRBD1; cdr3_aa: CASRTGTGTAGANVLTF; cdr3_nt: TGTGCCAGCAGAACCGGGACAGGGACAGCTGGGGCCAACGTCCTGACTTTC
clone_size: -; j_call: TRBJ2-1; v_call: TRBV11-3; d_call: -; cdr3_aa: CASSLGEGGTGNEQFF; cdr3_nt: TGTGCCAGCAGCTTAGGCGAGGGGGGTACGGGGAACGAGCAGTTCTTC
clone_size: -; j_call: TRBJ2-7; v_call: TRBV19; d_call: -; cdr3_aa: CASSMRQGGDEQYF; cdr3_nt: TGTGCCAGTAGTATGAGGCAGGGGGGCGACGAGCAGTACTTC
clone_size: -; j_call: TRBJ1-5; v_call: TRBV20-1; d_call: -; cdr3_aa: CSARDTQGGQPQHF; cdr3_nt: TGCAGTGCTAGAGATACCCAGGGCGGTCAGCCCCAGCATTTT
clone_size: few; j_call: TRBJ1-2; v_call: TRBV21-1; d_call: -; cdr3_aa: CASSRGLLSPNYGYTF; cdr3_nt: TGTGCCAGCAGCAGGGGCCTATTGTCACCGAACTATGGCTACACCTTC
clone_size: -; j_call: TRBJ2-5; v_call: TRBV5-1; d_call: -; cdr3_aa: CASSLAEGRGFGETQYF; cdr3_nt: TGCGCCAGCAGCTTGGCCGAGGGCAGGGGATTTGGAGAGACCCAGTACTTC
clone_size: few; j_call: TRBJ1-1; v_call: TRBV5-1; d_call: -; cdr3_aa: CASQAVSGMNTEAFF; cdr3_nt: TGCGCCAGCCAGGCGGTGTCGGGGATGAACACTGAAGCTTTCTTT
clone_size: -; j_call: TRBJ2-3; v_call: TRBV20-1; d_call: -; cdr3_aa: CSIAMGSTDTQYF; cdr3_nt: TGCAGTATCGCTATGGGGAGCACAGATACGCAGTATTTT
clone_size: few; j_call: TRBJ2-5; v_call: TRBV12-3/TRBV12-4; d_call: TRBD2; cdr3_aa: CASSPLAGGMETQYF; cdr3_nt: TGTGCCAGCAGTCCCCTAGCGGGGGGTATGGAGACCCAGTACTTC
clone_size: -; j_call: TRBJ1-1; v_call: TRBV7-2; d_call: -; cdr3_aa: CASSFRVVTEAFF; cdr3_nt: TGTGCCAGCAGCTTCAGGGTTGTGACTGAAGCTTTCTTT
clone_size: few; j_call: TRBJ2-2; v_call: TRBV5-1; d_call: TRBD2; cdr3_aa: CASSLLGLADFTGELFF; cdr3_nt: TGCGCCAGCAGCTTATTGGGACTAGCGGACTTCACCGGGGAGCTGTTTTTT
clone_size: many; j_call: TRBJ2-3; v_call: TRBV7-2; d_call: TRBD2; cdr3_aa: CASSLMLAGSGGLNTQYF; cdr3_nt: TGTGCCAGCAGCTTAATGCTAGCGGGTAGCGGGGGGTTGAATACGCAGTATTTT
clone_size: many; j_call: TRBJ2-3; v_call: TRBV6-2/TRBV6-3; d_call: -; cdr3_aa: CASGYGQTSTDTQYF; cdr3_nt: TGTGCCAGCGGCTACGGCCAAACAAGCACAGATACGCAGTATTTT
clone_size: once; j_call: TRBJ2-7; v_call: TRBV7-2; d_call: -; cdr3_aa: CASSLDAPYEQYF; cdr3_nt: TGTGCCAGCAGCTTAGACGCTCCGTACGAGCAGTACTTC
clone_size: many; j_call: TRBJ1-1; v_call: TRBV20-1; d_call: -; cdr3_aa: CSARDSRWAQDSTEAFF; cdr3_nt: TGCAGTGCTAGAGATAGTAGGTGGGCGCAGGATAGCACTGAAGCTTTCTTT
clone_size: many; j_call: TRBJ2-2; v_call: TRBV7-9; d_call: TRBD2; cdr3_aa: CASSSGGANTGELFF; cdr3_nt: TGTGCCAGCAGCTCGGGGGGGGCGAACACCGGGGAGCTGTTTTTT
clone_size: many; j_call: TRBJ2-5; v_call: TRBV12-3/TRBV12-4; d_call: -; cdr3_aa: CASSLRAEETQYF; cdr3_nt: TGTGCCAGCAGTTTAAGGGCGGAAGAGACCCAGTACTTC
clone_size: -; j_call: TRBJ2-3; v_call: TRBV3-1; d_call: -; cdr3_aa: CASSHGHSNTDTQYF; cdr3_nt: TGTGCCAGCAGCCACGGACATTCCAACACAGATACGCAGTATTTT
clone_size: many; j_call: TRBJ1-1; v_call: TRBV7-9; d_call: TRBD1; cdr3_aa: CASTRGVEAFF; cdr3_nt: TGTGCCAGCACCAGGGGGGTAGAAGCTTTCTTT
clone_size: -; j_call: TRBJ2-1; v_call: TRBV29-1; d_call: -; cdr3_aa: CSVEQQSF; cdr3_nt: TGCAGCGTTGAGCAACAGAGCTTC
clone_size: few; j_call: TRBJ1-2; v_call: TRBV7-6; d_call: -; cdr3_aa: CASSARDTSYTF; cdr3_nt: TGTGCCAGCAGCGCGAGGGACACGTCCTACACCTTC
clone_size: many; j_call: TRBJ2-5; v_call: TRBV28; d_call: -; cdr3_aa: CASTVRETQYF; cdr3_nt: TGTGCCAGCACGGTCCGAGAGACCCAGTACTTC
clone_size: -; j_call: TRBJ1-2; v_call: TRBV20-1; d_call: -; cdr3_aa: CSARVGGNYGYTF; cdr3_nt: TGCAGTGCTAGAGTAGGCGGGAACTATGGCTACACCTTC
clone_size: -; j_call: TRBJ1-4; v_call: TRBV5-1; d_call: TRBD1; cdr3_aa: CASSEGARSNEKLFF; cdr3_nt: TGCGCCAGCAGCGAGGGGGCGAGGTCTAATGAAAAACTGTTTTTT
clone_size: few; j_call: TRBJ2-2; v_call: TRBV7-8; d_call: TRBD1; cdr3_aa: CASSQDRGFANTGELFF; cdr3_nt: TGTGCCAGCAGCCAAGACAGGGGATTCGCGAACACCGGGGAGCTGTTTTTT
clone_size: few; j_call: TRBJ1-2; v_call: TRBV19; d_call: -; cdr3_aa: CASSQLGGGYTF; cdr3_nt: TGTGCCAGTAGTCAATTGGGGGGCGGCTACACCTTC
clone_size: few; j_call: TRBJ2-1; v_call: TRBV27; d_call: -; cdr3_aa: CASSFGFGTNYYNEQFF; cdr3_nt: TGTGCCAGCAGTTTCGGCTTCGGGACGAACTATTACAATGAGCAGTTCTTC
clone_size: -; j_call: TRBJ2-1; v_call: TRBV3-1; d_call: -; cdr3_aa: CASSQALQQFF; cdr3_nt: TGTGCCAGCAGCCAAGCCCTTCAGCAGTTCTTC
clone_size: few; j_call: TRBJ2-7; v_call: TRBV18; d_call: -; cdr3_aa: CASSPPEGLDRYEQYF; cdr3_nt: TGTGCCAGCTCACCACCGGAGGGATTAGATCGCTACGAGCAGTACTTC
clone_size: -; j_call: TRBJ2-3; v_call: TRBV18; d_call: -; cdr3_aa: CASSQGSTDTQYF; cdr3_nt: TGTGCCAGCTCACAGGGGAGCACAGATACGCAGTATTTT